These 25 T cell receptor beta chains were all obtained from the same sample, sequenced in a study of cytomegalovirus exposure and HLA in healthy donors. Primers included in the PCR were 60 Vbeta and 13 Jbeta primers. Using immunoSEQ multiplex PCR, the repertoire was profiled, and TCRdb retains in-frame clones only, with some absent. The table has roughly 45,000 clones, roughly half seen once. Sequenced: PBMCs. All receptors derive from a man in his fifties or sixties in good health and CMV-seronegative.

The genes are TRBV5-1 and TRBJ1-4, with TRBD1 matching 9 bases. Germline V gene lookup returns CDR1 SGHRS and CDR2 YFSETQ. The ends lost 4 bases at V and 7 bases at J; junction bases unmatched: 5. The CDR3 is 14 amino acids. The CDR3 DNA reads TGCGCCAGCAGCATGGGGACAGGGTCTGAAAAACTGTTTTTT. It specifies CASSMGTGSEKLFF.

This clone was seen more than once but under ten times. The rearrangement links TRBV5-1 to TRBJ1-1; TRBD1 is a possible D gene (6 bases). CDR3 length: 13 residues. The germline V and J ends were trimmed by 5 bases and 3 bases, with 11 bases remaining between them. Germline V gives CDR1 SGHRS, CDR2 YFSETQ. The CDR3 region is CASRRGADTEAFF. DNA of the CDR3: TGCGCCAGCAGGCGGGGGGCGGACACTGAAGCTTTCTTT.

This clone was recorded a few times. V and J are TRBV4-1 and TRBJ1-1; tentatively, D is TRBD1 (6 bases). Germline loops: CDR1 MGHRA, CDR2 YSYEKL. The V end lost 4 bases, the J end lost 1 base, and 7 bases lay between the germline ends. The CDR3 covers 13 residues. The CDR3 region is CASSLGQNTEAFF. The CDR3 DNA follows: TGCGCCAGCAGCCTGGGACAGAACACTGAAGCTTTCTTT.

In nucleotides, the CDR3 is TGTGCCAGCAGACAGGGCGGGAGTACCGGGGAGCTGTTTTTT. Encoded protein: CASRQGGSTGELFF. The chain employs TRBV14 and TRBJ2-2; D is perhaps TRBD2 (7 bases). The CDR3 contains 14 residues. Trimming cost V 6 bases and J 5 bases, with 13 bases left between them. Germline loops: CDR1 SGHDN, CDR2 FVKESK.

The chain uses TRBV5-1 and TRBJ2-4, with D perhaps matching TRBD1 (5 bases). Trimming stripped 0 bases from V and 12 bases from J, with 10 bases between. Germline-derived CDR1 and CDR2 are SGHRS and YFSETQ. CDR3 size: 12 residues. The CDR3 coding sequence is TGCGCCAGCAGCTTGGAAGGGGATCGTCAGTACTTC. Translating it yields CASSLEGDRQYF.

The chain's CDR3 is CASSPGPGQGTEAFF. CDR3 sequence (DNA): TGTGCCAGCAGCCCTGGACCGGGACAGGGGACTGAAGCTTTCTTT. This sequence joins TRBV14 and TRBJ1-1; 10 nucleotides match TRBD1. CDR1 and CDR2 from the germline V gene are SGHDN and FVKESK. The CDR3 length is 15 residues. Trimming removed 4 bases from V and 5 bases from J; junction bases left unmatched: 7.

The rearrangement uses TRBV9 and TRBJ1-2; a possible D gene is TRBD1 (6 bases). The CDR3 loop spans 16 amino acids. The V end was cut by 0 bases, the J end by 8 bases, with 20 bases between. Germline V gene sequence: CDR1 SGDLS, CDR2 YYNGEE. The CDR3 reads CASSVATSAGVWGYTF. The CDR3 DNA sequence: TGTGCCAGCAGCGTAGCTACATCGGCAGGGGTTTGGGGCTACACCTTC.

The CDR3 nucleotides read TGTGCCAGCAGTTTAAACTCTGGGGCCAACGTCCTGACTTTC. This encodes CASSLNSGANVLTF. The genes are TRBV6-4 and TRBJ2-6; no firm D call. V shed 5 bases and J shed 0 bases, with 5 bases lying between them. Germline CDR1 and CDR2: MRHNA and SNTAGT. There are 14 residues in the CDR3.

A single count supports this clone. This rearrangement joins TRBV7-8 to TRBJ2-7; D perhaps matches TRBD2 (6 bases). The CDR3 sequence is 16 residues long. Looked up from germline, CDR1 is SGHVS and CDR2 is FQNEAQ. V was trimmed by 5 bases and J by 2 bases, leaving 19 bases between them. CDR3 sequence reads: CASSMLGGSGTYEQYF. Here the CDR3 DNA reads TGTGCCAGCAGCATGCTCGGGGGTAGCGGTACCTACGAGCAGTACTTC.

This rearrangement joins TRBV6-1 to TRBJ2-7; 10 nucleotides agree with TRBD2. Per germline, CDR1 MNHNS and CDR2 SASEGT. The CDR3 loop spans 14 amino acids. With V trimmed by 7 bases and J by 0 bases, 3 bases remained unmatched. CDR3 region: CASKGTSDSYEQYF. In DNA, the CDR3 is TGTGCCAGCAAAGGGACTAGCGACTCCTACGAGCAGTACTTC.

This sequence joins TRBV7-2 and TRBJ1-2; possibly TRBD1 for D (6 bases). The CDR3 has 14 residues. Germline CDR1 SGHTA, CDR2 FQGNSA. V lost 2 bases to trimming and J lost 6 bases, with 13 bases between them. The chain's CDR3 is CASSLSTWTDGYTF. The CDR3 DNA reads TGTGCCAGCAGCTTAAGTACGTGGACAGATGGCTACACCTTC.

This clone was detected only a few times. DNA of the CDR3: TGTGCCTGGAACACCGGGACAGGGATCAATCAGCCCCAGCATTTT. This translates into CAWNTGTGINQPQHF. The V call is TRBV30, the J call TRBJ1-5, with TRBD1 identical over 9 bases. The CDR3 runs 15 residues. J was trimmed by 3 bases and V by 4 bases; bases with no gene match: 7. Germline loops: CDR1 GTSNPN, CDR2 SVGIG (reference sequence).

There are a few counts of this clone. DNA of the CDR3: TGCAGCGTCAGGGACTTGAACACTGAAGCTTTCTTT. This sequence encodes CSVRDLNTEAFF. The chain couples TRBV29-1 to TRBJ1-1; D is perhaps TRBD1 (5 bases). CDR1 and CDR2 (germline): SQVTM, ANQGSEA. The V gene lost 6 bases and the J gene lost 0 bases, with 8 bases spanning the gap. CDR3 size: 12 residues.

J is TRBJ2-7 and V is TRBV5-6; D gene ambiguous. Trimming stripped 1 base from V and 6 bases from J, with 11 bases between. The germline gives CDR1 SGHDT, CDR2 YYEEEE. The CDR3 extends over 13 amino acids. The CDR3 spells CASSLNFWSEQYF. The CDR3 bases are TGTGCCAGCAGCTTGAATTTTTGGAGCGAGCAGTACTTC.

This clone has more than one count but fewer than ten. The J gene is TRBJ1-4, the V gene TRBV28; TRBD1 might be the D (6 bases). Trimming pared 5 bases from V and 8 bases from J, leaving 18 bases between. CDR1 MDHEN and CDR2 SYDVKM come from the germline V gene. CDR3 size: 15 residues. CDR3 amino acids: CASSVPEQGREKLFF. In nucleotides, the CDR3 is TGTGCCAGCAGTGTCCCGGAACAGGGACGAGAAAAACTGTTTTTT.

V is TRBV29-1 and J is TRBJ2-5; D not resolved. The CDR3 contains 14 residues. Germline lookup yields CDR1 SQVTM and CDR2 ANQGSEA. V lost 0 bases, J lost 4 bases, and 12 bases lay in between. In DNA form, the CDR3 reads TGCAGCGTTGAAGATCTGGCCTTTCGAGAGACCCAGTACTTC. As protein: CSVEDLAFRETQYF.

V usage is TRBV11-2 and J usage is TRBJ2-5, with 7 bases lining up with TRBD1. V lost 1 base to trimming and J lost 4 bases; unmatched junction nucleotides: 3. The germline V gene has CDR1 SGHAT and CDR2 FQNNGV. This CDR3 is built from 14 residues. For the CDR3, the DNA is TGTGCCAGCAGCTTAGGAACAGGGGTAGAGACCCAGTACTTC. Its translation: CASSLGTGVETQYF.

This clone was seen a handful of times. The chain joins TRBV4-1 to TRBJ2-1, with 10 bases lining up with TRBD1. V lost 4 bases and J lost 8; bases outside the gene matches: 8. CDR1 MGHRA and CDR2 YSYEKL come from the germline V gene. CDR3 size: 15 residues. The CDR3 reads CASSPGQGGLHEQFF. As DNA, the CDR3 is TGCGCCAGCAGCCCCGGACAGGGGGGCCTCCATGAGCAGTTCTTC.

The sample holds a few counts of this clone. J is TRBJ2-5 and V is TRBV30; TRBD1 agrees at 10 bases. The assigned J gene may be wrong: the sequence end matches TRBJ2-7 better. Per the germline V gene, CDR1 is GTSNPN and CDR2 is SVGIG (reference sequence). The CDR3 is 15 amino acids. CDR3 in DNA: TGTGCCTGGAGGACCCCGGACAGGGGGTTCTACGAGCAGTACTTC. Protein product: CAWRTPDRGFYEQYF.

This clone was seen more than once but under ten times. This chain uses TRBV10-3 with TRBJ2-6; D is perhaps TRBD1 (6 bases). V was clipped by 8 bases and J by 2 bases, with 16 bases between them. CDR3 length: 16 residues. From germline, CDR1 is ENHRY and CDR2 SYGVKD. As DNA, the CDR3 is TGTGCCATCGGTAACAGGGAATTGACTGGGGCCAACGTCCTGACTTTC. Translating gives CAIGNRELTGANVLTF.

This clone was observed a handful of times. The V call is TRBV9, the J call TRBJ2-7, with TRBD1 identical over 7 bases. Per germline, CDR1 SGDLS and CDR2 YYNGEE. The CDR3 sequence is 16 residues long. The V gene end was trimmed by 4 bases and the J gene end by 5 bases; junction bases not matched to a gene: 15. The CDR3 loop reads CASSSRQGRIGHEQYF. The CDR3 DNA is TGTGCCAGCAGCTCCAGACAGGGACGGATCGGTCACGAGCAGTACTTC.

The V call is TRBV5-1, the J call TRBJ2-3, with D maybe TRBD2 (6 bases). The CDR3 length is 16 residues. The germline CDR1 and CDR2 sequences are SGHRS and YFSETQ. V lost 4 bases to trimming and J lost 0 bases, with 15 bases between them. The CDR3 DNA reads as TGCGCCAGCAGCCCCCCCTGGCGGGGAAGCACAGATACGCAGTATTTT. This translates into CASSPPWRGSTDTQYF.

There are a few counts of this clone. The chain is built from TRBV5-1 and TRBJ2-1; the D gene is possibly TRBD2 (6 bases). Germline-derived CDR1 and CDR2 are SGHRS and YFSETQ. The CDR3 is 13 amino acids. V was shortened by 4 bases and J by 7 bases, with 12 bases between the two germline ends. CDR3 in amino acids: CASSPEGRNEQFF. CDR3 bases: TGCGCCAGCAGCCCGGAGGGGAGGAATGAGCAGTTCTTC. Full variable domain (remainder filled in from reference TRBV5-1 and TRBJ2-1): KAGVTQTPRYLIKTRGQQVTLSCSPISGHRSVSWYQQTPGQGLQFLFEYFSETQRNKGNFPGRFSGRQFSNSRSEMNVSTLELGDSALYLCASSPEGRNEQFFGPGTRLTVL.

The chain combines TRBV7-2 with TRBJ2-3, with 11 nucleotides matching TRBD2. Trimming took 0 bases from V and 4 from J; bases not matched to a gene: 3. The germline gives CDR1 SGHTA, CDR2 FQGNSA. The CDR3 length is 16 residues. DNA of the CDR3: TGTGCCAGCAGCTTAGCCTTAGCGGGAGGGCCAGATACGCAGTATTTT. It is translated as CASSLALAGGPDTQYF.

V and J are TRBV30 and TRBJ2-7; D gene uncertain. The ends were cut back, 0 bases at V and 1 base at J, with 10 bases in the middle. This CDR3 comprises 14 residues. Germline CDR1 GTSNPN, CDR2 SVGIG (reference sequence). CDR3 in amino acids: CAWSVRHWSYEQYF. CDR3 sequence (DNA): TGTGCCTGGAGTGTACGCCACTGGTCCTACGAGCAGTACTTC.